The clone carrying this T cell receptor (beta chain) was observed a few times. The antigen remains unidentified. The V end lost 6 bases, the J end lost 5 bases, and 22 bases lay between the germline ends. The germline V gene encodes CDR1 MNHEY and CDR2 SMNVEV (reference sequence). CDR3 length equals 16 residues. Unique molecular identifiers tagged the TCRbeta library. One entry per CDR3 protein results from TCRdb running MiXCR on the PCR reads. This table holds 330,000 or so distinct CDR3 sequences, over 7.5% found once. The data are from a study of T-cell reconstitution after alpha-beta-depleted transplantation in children. Findings of the study overall: Newly produced T cells mostly accounted for T-cell counts and diversity one year post-transplant.

V usage is TRBV27 and J usage is TRBJ2-5; no reliable D call. Sequenced here: peripheral blood, sampled 360 days after TCRalphabeta/CD19-depleted stem cell transplant. This receptor was obtained from a female patient aged 2-15 years who had a stem cell transplant for Fanconi anemia, so the T cells may come from the graft donor. CDR3 coding DNA: TGTGCCAGCAGCCCAAACTACACCCCCATGAGCGAGACCCAGTACTTC. It codes for CASSPNYTPMSETQYF.